This TCR beta chain was sequenced during a study of T cells after yellow fever vaccination (dated by TCRdb to the late 2010s). Background for the entire study: Staining for CD3, CD45RA, CCR7 and CD95 was used to sort memory subsets (EM, EMRA, CM and Tscm) on a BD FACS Aria III. To follow T-cell clones before and after primary and booster YFV17D yellow fever vaccination, bulk TCR alpha and beta repertoires were sequenced over time. Blood was collected at multiple timepoints before and after primary and secondary immunization, and bulk PBMC replicates and cell subsets were isolated. Two healthy male donors made up the cohort, one aged 18 to 29 years and the other aged 30 to 39 years. Libraries from fractions with low cell numbers were prepared with the SMART-Seq v4 Ultra Low Input RNA kit. Memory subsets were sorted on days 0, 15 and 45 and at 18 months following primary vaccination, and on days 0, 15 and 45 following the 30-year booster.

General study outcomes and caveats: Because the study included only two donors, the extent to which the findings can be generalized is limited. On day 0, almost all vaccine-responding clonotypes were found to be below detection in the sorted memory subsets. Because abundant contaminating clonotypes from the bulk population could be contained in FACS-sorted repertoires, computational filtering was required. Compared with the primary T-cell response, the secondary T-cell response was faster but weaker, reaching its peak on day 5 rather than on day 15. A small fraction of clonotypes showed up in both the CD4 and CD8 compartments, probably as a result of convergent recombination. After the booster, most of the clones that had expanded following primary vaccination were detected again (about 95% of CD4 and around 88% of CD8), which suggests that memory was broadly maintained.

The treatment or condition label corresponds to: live attenuated yellow fever vaccine strain. A standard Ficoll-Paque protocol was used to isolate PBMCs from peripheral blood. RNA from sorted memory subsets was extracted with the RNeasy Micro Kit. From the cysteine up to the phenylalanine, the CDR3 has a length of 14 residues. The only DNA kept is the CDR3, 42 bases in frame from the first base. The germline V gene gives CDR1 as SGHRS and CDR2 as YFSETQ. The junction carries 9 bases between V and J, which are trimmed by 0 bases and 2 bases respectively. Synthesis of TCR cDNA relied on 5'RACE template switching, a step that introduced a universal primer site along with unique molecular identifiers. Priming for cDNA synthesis came from both the TCR alpha and TCR beta constant segments. Libraries were amplified in two PCR steps, with sample barcodes and sequencing adapters added in the second step. Sequencing of the libraries was done on either Illumina HiSeq 2500 (2x100 bp) or NovaSeq (2x150 bp). In the original analysis: MIGEC handled demultiplexing of reads and collapsing into UMI consensus sequences, while MiXCR performed V(D)J alignment. Vaccine-responding clonotypes were defined with edgeR using replicate PBMC samples, requiring FDR below 0.01 and a log2 fold change above 5 up to day 15. Each bulk clonotype was labeled CD4 or CD8 based on which sequenced repertoire, CD4 or CD8, contained the clonotype at higher abundance. To estimate the distribution of each clone across memory phenotypes, clonotype frequencies in memory subsets were weighted by FACS-sorted cell numbers. The public reads were reanalyzed by TCRdb: fastp trimming at Q25, MiXCR alignment, in-frame beta chains only. For every CDR3 protein sequence, its rows merge into one entry that carries the most common genes and DNA. These V and J calls are TCRdb output, not the study's own analysis. The sample table records under 50,000 distinct CDR3 sequences; 6% to 7% of these occur just once. More than 9% of the sample is taken by the ten largest.

This clonotype was recorded many times. No base quality values were provided; no much bigger clone lies one nucleotide off. The source was PBMCs, either bulk or a sorted T-cell subset (CD4+, CD8+, memory, or dextramer-sorted; not recorded which), collected 45 days after the yellow fever booster vaccination. The chain employs TRBV5-1 and TRBJ2-7, with the D gene not confidently named. This sequence originates from a man aged 25 to 40 who received the YFV17D yellow fever vaccine. The nucleotide sequence reads as follows: TGCGCCAGCAGCTTGGGACGGGTCCCCTACGAGCAGTACTTC. It codes for CASSLGRVPYEQYF.